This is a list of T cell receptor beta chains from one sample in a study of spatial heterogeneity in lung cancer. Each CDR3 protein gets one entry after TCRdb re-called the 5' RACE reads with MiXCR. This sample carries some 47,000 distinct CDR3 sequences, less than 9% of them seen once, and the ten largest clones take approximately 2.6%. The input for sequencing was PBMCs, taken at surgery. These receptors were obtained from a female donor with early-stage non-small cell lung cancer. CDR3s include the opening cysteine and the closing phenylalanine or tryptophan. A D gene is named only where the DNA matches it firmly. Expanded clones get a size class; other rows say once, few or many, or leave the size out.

CASSGTSVGETQYF TGTGCCAGTTCGGGGACGTCCGTCGGAGAGACCCAGTACTTC TRBJ2-5 . . TRBV19
CAWSEFSSNQPQHF TGTGCCTGGAGTGAATTCAGCAGCAATCAGCCCCAGCATTTT TRBJ1-5 many . TRBV30
CASIQRVNSNQPQHF TGTGCCAGCATACAACGGGTGAATAGCAATCAGCCCCAGCATTTT TRBJ1-5 few . TRBV18
CASSFYRGPEAFF TGTGCCAGCAGCTTTTACAGGGGCCCTGAAGCTTTCTTT TRBJ1-1 many TRBD1 TRBV5-8
CASSDLQKAKNIQYF TGTGCCAGCAGTGACCTACAGAAAGCCAAAAACATTCAGTACTTC TRBJ2-4 many . TRBV6-1
CASTSGGPPSYEQYF TGTGCCAGCACGTCAGGAGGCCCTCCGTCTTACGAGCAGTACTTC TRBJ2-7 . . TRBV28
CASSLLSSGSTGELFF TGTGCCAGCAGTTTATTGTCCTCGGGGAGCACCGGGGAGCTGTTTTTT TRBJ2-2 . . TRBV28
CASSPGLDNNQPQHF TGTGCCAGCTCACCGGGATTGGACAACAATCAGCCCCAGCATTTT TRBJ1-5 many . TRBV18
CASSRTSGGDTDTQYF TGCGCCAGCAGTCGGACTAGCGGGGGGGACACAGATACGCAGTATTTT TRBJ2-3 many TRBD2 TRBV10-1
CASSEGDYTIYF TGTGCCAGCAGTGAAGGGGACTACACCATATATTTT TRBJ1-3 many . TRBV2
CSASRRGEPQHF TGCAGTGCTAGCAGGCGGGGGGAGCCCCAGCATTTT TRBJ1-5 many . TRBV20-1
CSVSDRGDSPLHF TGCAGCGTTTCAGACAGGGGGGATTCACCCCTCCACTTT TRBJ1-6 . TRBD1 TRBV29-1
CSVEGGSYNEQFF TGCAGCGTTGAGGGGGGAAGCTACAATGAGCAGTTCTTC TRBJ2-1 many . TRBV29-1
CASRREETQYF TGTGCCAGCAGGAGAGAAGAGACCCAGTACTTC TRBJ2-5 few . TRBV2
CASSKRGNQETQYF TGTGCCAGCAGTAAACGGGGGAACCAAGAGACCCAGTACTTC TRBJ2-5 few . TRBV2
CASSPGAQQETQYF TGTGCCAGCAGCCCAGGGGCCCAGCAAGAGACCCAGTACTTC TRBJ2-5 many . TRBV7-9
CASSRGQGYEQYF TGTGCCAGCAGCCGGGGACAGGGCTACGAGCAGTACTTC TRBJ2-7 few TRBD1 TRBV11-3
CASSYSGAGKTQYF TGTGCCAGCAGTTACTCGGGGGCCGGGAAGACCCAGTACTTC TRBJ2-5 . . TRBV6-5
CASSEVGGQAIQYF TGTGCCAGCAGTGAAGTGGGCGGTCAAGCCATTCAGTACTTC TRBJ2-4 few . TRBV6-1
CASSLKPDLTGELFF TGCGCCAGCAGCTTAAAGCCAGACCTAACCGGGGAGCTGTTTTTT TRBJ2-2 many . TRBV5-1
CASGPGLGQETQYF TGTGCCAGCGGCCCGGGACTAGGGCAAGAGACCCAGTACTTC TRBJ2-5 many TRBD2 TRBV7-9
CASSGAIWPVEQFF TGTGCCAGCAGTGGAGCCATTTGGCCGGTTGAGCAGTTCTTC TRBJ2-1 many . TRBV28
CASSQETTGELFF TGTGCCAGCAGCCAAGAGACCACCGGGGAGCTGTTTTTT TRBJ2-2 many . TRBV3-1
CASRPRQSSYNEQFF TGTGCCAGCAGACCTAGACAGTCTTCCTACAATGAGCAGTTCTTC TRBJ2-1 . . TRBV27
CASSLPRGDTGELFF TGTGCCAGCAGCCTTCCTCGGGGGGACACCGGGGAGCTGTTTTTT TRBJ2-2 many TRBD2 TRBV4-2
CSARPDRGLQPQHF TGCAGTGCTAGACCGGACAGGGGGCTTCAGCCCCAGCATTTT TRBJ1-5 . TRBD1 TRBV20-1
CSAENGRADTQYF TGCAGTGCCGAAAACGGGAGAGCAGATACGCAGTATTTT TRBJ2-3 many . TRBV20-1
CSVEGYTF TGCAGCGTTGAGGGCTACACCTTC TRBJ1-2 many . TRBV29-1
CASSLGLQETQYF TGTGCCAGCAGCTTAGGACTACAAGAGACCCAGTACTTC TRBJ2-5 few . TRBV5-5
CASKGQPLNTGELFF TGTGCCAGCAAAGGACAGCCGCTAAACACCGGGGAGCTGTTTTTT TRBJ2-2 many . TRBV6-5
CASSAHGQGLEQYF TGTGCCAGCAGCGCCCATGGACAGGGCCTCGAGCAGTACTTC TRBJ2-7 many TRBD1 TRBV9
CASSGIFRKNYEQYF TGTGCCAGCAGCGGCATATTCCGAAAAAACTACGAGCAGTACTTC TRBJ2-7 few . TRBV3-2
CASSQRGTNQETQYF TGCGCCAGCAGCCAAAGAGGGACCAACCAAGAGACCCAGTACTTC TRBJ2-5 many . TRBV4-3
CASSLKGQGSSYNEQFF TGTGCCAGCAGCTTGAAAGGGCAGGGAAGCTCCTACAATGAGCAGTTCTTC TRBJ2-1 few . TRBV5-5
CATVPGGYGNTIYF TGTGCCACAGTCCCAGGGGGTTATGGAAACACCATATATTTT TRBJ1-3 . TRBD1 TRBV12-3/TRBV12-4
CSASTHRGEQYF TGCAGTGCTTCGACTCATCGGGGAGAGCAGTACTTC TRBJ2-7 few . TRBV20-1
CSALRGASTDTQYF TGCAGTGCCCTGCGGGGGGCCAGCACAGATACGCAGTATTTT TRBJ2-3 many TRBD2 TRBV20-1
CSARQVGYEQYF TGCAGTGCTAGACAGGTTGGCTACGAGCAGTACTTC TRBJ2-7 . . TRBV20-1
CASRSLGGDTQYF TGTGCCAGCAGATCTCTTGGGGGGGATACGCAGTATTTT TRBJ2-3 . . TRBV6-5
CASSPDSKLYGYTF TGTGCCAGCAGCCCGGACAGTAAACTCTATGGCTACACCTTC TRBJ1-2 . . TRBV6-5
CASSLLPESPLHF TGTGCCAGCAGCTTACTTCCCGAGTCACCCCTCCACTTT TRBJ1-6 . . TRBV7-2
CSVLTGTDTQYF TGCAGCGTGCTGACGGGCACAGATACGCAGTATTTT TRBJ2-3 many . TRBV29-1
CASSLSARELFF TGTGCCAGCAGTTTATCCGCCCGGGAGCTGTTTTTT TRBJ2-2 . . TRBV28
CASSYGDSGTDTQYF TGTGCCAGCAGCTACGGGGACAGTGGCACAGATACGCAGTATTTT TRBJ2-3 many TRBD1 TRBV6-2/TRBV6-3
CSAIRAGGMEETQYF TGCAGTGCTATCAGAGCGGGGGGGATGGAGGAGACCCAGTACTTC TRBJ2-5 few TRBD2 TRBV20-1
CAWSVIQNQPQHF TGTGCCTGGAGTGTAATTCAGAATCAGCCCCAGCATTTT TRBJ1-5 many . TRBV30
CASRDRRNTDTQYF TGTGCCAGCAGAGACAGGCGTAACACAGATACGCAGTATTTT TRBJ2-3 many . TRBV2
CAIRVQGDAGELVF TGTGCCATCAGGGTACAGGGGGACGCCGGGGAGCTGGTTTTT TRBJ2-2 . TRBD1 TRBV10-3
CASSSRWGYTQYF TGTGCCAGCAGCTCGCGGTGGGGCTATACGCAGTATTTT TRBJ2-3 many . TRBV7-2
CASSQAATGGSNYGYTF TGTGCCAGCAGCCAAGCGGCGACAGGGGGTTCTAACTATGGCTACACCTTC TRBJ1-2 many TRBD1 TRBV3-1
CASSVDRGTSGANVLTF TGTGCCAGCAGCGTCGACAGGGGGACTTCTGGGGCCAACGTCCTGACTTTC TRBJ2-6 many TRBD1 TRBV7-9
CSVRGPGTEAFF TGCAGCGTCAGGGGGCCGGGCACTGAAGCTTTCTTT TRBJ1-1 few TRBD1 TRBV29-1
CASSLRTEQFF TGTGCCAGCAGCTTACGTACGGAGCAGTTCTTC TRBJ2-1 . . TRBV7-9
CASSTGHLSGNTIYF TGTGCCAGCAGCACGGGACACCTCTCTGGAAACACCATATATTTT TRBJ1-3 . . TRBV7-9